In this sample, the clone carrying this T cell receptor beta chain turned up a few times. The data were taken from a study of T-cell memory formation after mild COVID-19. This CDR3 is 15 amino acids long. Trimming took off 3 bases at V and 2 bases at J, with 14 bases between the two ends. TCRdb recomputed calls from the 5' RACE reads with MiXCR, one row per CDR3 protein. The sample consists of about 500,000 distinct CDR3 sequences, roughly 20% of them appearing once. Specimen: PBMCs or a T cell subset sorted from them (not recorded which). The sequence was collected from an adult woman who had mild COVID-19 (a few samples of this study predate the infection). Cell type and time point are not known. The V call is TRBV12-3 or TRBV12-4, the J call TRBJ2-7, with D maybe TRBD1 (6 bases). The CDR3 DNA is TGTGCCAGCAGTTTGGACGGGACAAGCACCTACGAGCAGTACTTC. It translates to CASSLDGTSTYEQYF.